Listed here are 31 T cell receptor beta chains from one sample, sequenced in a study of OX40 agonist ivuxolimab in advanced cancers. Assay: immunoSEQ multiplex PCR; the TCRdb copy retains only in-frame clones and omits some. The table shows over 95,000 clones, with about 91% occurring only once. The sequencing used CD4+ or CD8+ T cells sorted from blood, collected in a trial of the OX40 agonist ivuxolimab. These receptors were taken from an adult with an advanced solid tumor such as melanoma, head and neck, liver or kidney cancer.

The chain is built from TRBV28 and TRBJ2-1, with 10 bases matching TRBD1. The CDR3 is 16 residues long. Germline V gene data show CDR1 as MDHEN and CDR2 as SYDVKM. The V and J ends lost 5 bases and 3 bases, in that order; junction bases with no gene match: 7. The CDR3 DNA follows: TGTGCCAGCAGTCCCCAGGGACAGGGGTTCTACAATGAGCAGTTCTTC. Translating gives CASSPQGQGFYNEQFF.

This rearrangement joins TRBV7-2 to TRBJ2-5; 11 nucleotides match TRBD2. Germline CDR1 is SGHTA and CDR2 is FQGNSA. Trimming at V came to 5 bases and at J to 1 base, leaving 9 bases not matched to a gene. The CDR3 totals 17 residues. The CDR3 is CASSALLAGAVQETQYF. CDR3 in DNA: TGTGCCAGCAGCGCTCTACTAGCGGGAGCCGTCCAAGAGACCCAGTACTTC.

This sequence joins TRBV20-1 and TRBJ2-4; D call uncertain. CDR1 is DFQATT, CDR2 SNEGSKA, per germline (reference sequence). V lost 4 bases and J lost 7, with 8 bases in between. The CDR3 loop spans 11 amino acids. The CDR3 sequence: CSATNGNIQYF. The CDR3 nucleotides read TGCAGTGCTACAAACGGGAACATTCAGTACTTC.

This chain connects TRBV18 to TRBJ2-1; TRBD1 matches at 7 bases. The CDR3 totals 14 residues. V lost 3 bases and J lost 5; bases outside the gene matches: 4. Germline CDR1 is KGHSH and CDR2 is LQKENI. In DNA, the CDR3 is TGTGCCAGCTCACCCTATACAGGGGACAATGAGCAGTTCTTC. Residues: CASSPYTGDNEQFF.

The chain has TRBV2 and TRBJ1-2, with 10 bases lining up with TRBD1. Trimming at V came to 9 bases and at J to 2 bases, leaving 3 bases not matched to a gene. The CDR3 consists of 13 residues. Germline CDR1 is SNHLY and CDR2 is FYNNEI. DNA of the CDR3: TGTGCCAGTAAGGACAGGGGGAACTATGGCTACACCTTC. This gives the protein CASKDRGNYGYTF.

The chain links TRBV18 to TRBJ2-3, with D possibly TRBD2 on 7 matching bases. Germline CDR1 and CDR2: KGHSH and LQKENI. V lost 3 bases and J lost 3, with 10 bases in between. This CDR3 region has 14 residues. CDR3 loop: CASSPEGGTDTQYF. The CDR3, as DNA: TGTGCCAGCTCACCTGAGGGGGGGACAGATACGCAGTATTTT.

The V gene is TRBV4-1, the J gene TRBJ2-1; D might be TRBD1 (5 bases). The CDR3 sequence is 13 residues long. V was pared by 3 bases and J by 4 bases, with 7 bases between. From germline, CDR1 is MGHRA and CDR2 YSYEKL. CDR3 DNA: TGCGCCAGCAGCCATGGGGCATACAATGAGCAGTTCTTC. The encoded protein is CASSHGAYNEQFF.

This chain connects TRBV6-1 to TRBJ2-5; D remains unclear. Trimming left V 0 bases short and J 5 bases short, with 4 bases between. Germline V gene lookup returns CDR1 MNHNS and CDR2 SASEGT. This CDR3 has 12 residues. CDR3 region: CASSEAPETQYF. CDR3 in DNA: TGTGCCAGCAGTGAAGCGCCGGAGACCCAGTACTTC.

This clone is a singleton in its sample. The chain uses TRBV11-2 and TRBJ2-5, with D unresolved. CDR1 and CDR2 (germline): SGHAT, FQNNGV. The CDR3 has 12 residues. Trimming took off 5 bases at V and 13 bases at J, with 17 bases between the two ends. This CDR3 reads CASSTTRPTSYF. Here the CDR3 DNA reads TGTGCCAGCAGCACCACCCGTCCCACTTCGTACTTC. Combining the CDR3 with reference TRBV11-2 and TRBJ2-5 gives the whole variable domain EAGVAQSPRYKIIEKRQSVAFWCNPISGHATLYWYQQILGQGPKLLIQFQNNGVVDDSQLPKDRFSAERLKGVDSTLKIQPAKLEDSAVYLCASSTTRPTSYFGPGTRLLVL.

V is TRBV2 and J is TRBJ2-7; TRBD1 matches at 7 bases. The CDR3 has 14 residues. V lost 6 bases, J lost 0 bases, and 5 bases stayed unmatched. Germline V lookup: CDR1 SNHLY, CDR2 FYNNEI. The CDR3 protein is CASRDRSFSYEQYF. The CDR3 nucleotides read TGTGCCAGCAGGGACAGGTCATTCTCCTACGAGCAGTACTTC.

The chain combines TRBV10-1 with TRBJ2-1; D is unclear. The CDR3 runs to 11 residues. V was shortened by 0 bases and J by 10 bases, with 4 bases between the two germline ends. CDR1 is WNHNN, CDR2 SYGVQD, per germline (reference sequence). This CDR3 reads CASSESSEQFF. For the CDR3, the DNA is TGCGCCAGCAGTGAGTCGTCGGAGCAGTTCTTC.

This sequence joins TRBV28 and TRBJ2-2; 8 bases fit TRBD1. The CDR3 has 16 amino acids. Trimming took 2 bases from V and 4 from J; bases not matched to a gene: 6. Germline V gene sequence: CDR1 MDHEN, CDR2 SYDVKM. Here the CDR3 DNA reads TGTGCCAGCAGTTTAATTGGACAGGGAAGCACCGGGGAGCTGTTTTTT. Residues: CASSLIGQGSTGELFF.

The genes are TRBV5-4 and TRBJ2-2, with a tentative D call TRBD1 (6 bases). The ends were cut back, 3 bases at V and 6 bases at J, with 12 bases in the middle. Germline V gene data show CDR1 as SGHNT and CDR2 as YYREEE (reference sequence). This CDR3 spans 14 amino acids. CDR3 in amino acids: CASSSGTQPGELFF. CDR3 nucleotides: TGTGCCAGCAGCTCCGGGACACAGCCCGGGGAGCTGTTTTTT.

V gene TRBV19 combines with J gene TRBJ2-5; TRBD2 matches 7 bases. Germline V gives CDR1 LNHDA, CDR2 SQIVND (reference sequence). This CDR3 is 14 amino acids long. V was clipped by 5 bases and J by 0 bases; unmatched bases: 3. CDR3 sequence: CASSPGGYQETQYF. The CDR3 DNA follows: TGTGCCAGTAGTCCCGGGGGGTACCAAGAGACCCAGTACTTC.

The chain links TRBV7-2 to TRBJ2-3, with 8 bases identical to TRBD2. Trimming took 0 bases from V and 2 from J; bases not matched to a gene: 4. The CDR3 runs 16 residues. The V gene's germline CDR1 is SGHTA and CDR2 FQGNSA. In DNA form, the CDR3 reads TGTGCCAGCAGCTTAGCGCGGGGGGCGAACACAGATACGCAGTATTTT. It is translated as CASSLARGANTDTQYF.

The gene calls are TRBV11-2 and TRBJ1-2; D ambiguous. This CDR3 is built from 15 residues. Germline values: CDR1 SGHAT, CDR2 FQNNGV. V was shortened by 5 bases and J by 2 bases, with 15 bases between the two germline ends. The CDR3 loop reads CASSPLFNVNYGYTF. CDR3 coding DNA: TGTGCCAGCAGCCCCCTCTTTAACGTCAACTATGGCTACACCTTC.

V and J are TRBV7-9 and TRBJ2-5; 13 positions agree with TRBD2. Trimming at V came to 1 base and at J to 5 bases, leaving 1 base not matched to a gene. The CDR3 extends over 15 amino acids. Germline CDR1 and CDR2: SEHNR and FQNEAQ (reference sequence). The CDR3 loop is CASSLGGLAGETQYF. The CDR3 DNA reads as TGTGCCAGCAGCTTAGGGGGACTAGCGGGGGAGACCCAGTACTTC.

The chain carries TRBV6-1 and TRBJ1-1; tentatively, D is TRBD1 (5 bases). The CDR3 sequence is 13 residues long. The V and J ends lost 7 bases and 1 base respectively, with 10 bases between them. Germline CDR1 and CDR2: MNHNS and SASEGT. The CDR3 protein is CASTVGGNTEAFF. The CDR3 DNA reads as TGTGCCAGCACCGTCGGGGGGAACACTGAAGCTTTCTTT.

The chain couples TRBV2 to TRBJ2-1; the match to TRBD2 covers 10 bases. The CDR3 is 21 amino acids. Losses at the gene ends were 5 bases for V and 0 bases for J; bases not matched to a gene: 19. Germline CDR1 and CDR2: SNHLY and FYNNEI. CDR3 amino acids: CASSLTRTSGLGSLSYNEQFF. The CDR3, as DNA: TGTGCCAGCAGTCTAACACGGACTAGCGGCCTAGGGAGCCTCTCCTACAATGAGCAGTTCTTC.

The rearrangement links TRBV6-1 to TRBJ2-3; D is possibly TRBD1 (6 bases). V gave up 4 bases and J gave up 0 bases, with 8 bases separating them. CDR1 is MNHNS and CDR2 is SASEGT in the germline V gene. This CDR3 comprises 14 residues. The CDR3 region is CASSARGSTDTQYF. The DNA for the CDR3 is TGTGCCAGCAGTGCCAGGGGTAGCACAGATACGCAGTATTTT.

This chain uses TRBV9 with TRBJ2-6, with 8 bases fitting TRBD1. The CDR3 contains 20 residues. The germline V gene has CDR1 SGDLS and CDR2 YYNGEE. With 3 bases clipped from V and 0 bases from J, the junction kept 14 bases outside the gene matches. The CDR3 bases are TGTGCCAGCAGCGCTTTACCGGGACAGGCCGTCGGCTCTGGGGCCAACGTCCTGACTTTC. This translates into CASSALPGQAVGSGANVLTF.

The J gene is TRBJ2-7, the V gene TRBV7-9; TRBD2 might be the D (5 bases). There are 14 residues in the CDR3. Germline CDR1 SEHNR, CDR2 FQNEAQ (reference sequence). The ends were cut back, 3 bases at V and 1 base at J, with 10 bases in the middle. CDR3 coding DNA: TGTGCCAGCAGCTTGCACGGGGATTCCTACGAGCAGTACTTC. Protein sequence: CASSLHGDSYEQYF.

The rearrangement links TRBV20-1 to TRBJ2-7, with D hard to call. Trimming took 5 bases from V and 6 from J, leaving 11 bases between them. The CDR3 is 11 amino acids. CDR1 is DFQATT and CDR2 is SNEGSKA in the germline V gene (reference sequence). In nucleotides, the CDR3 is TGCAGTGCTGCACTTCTGGCCGAGCAGTACTTC. Translated, it gives CSAALLAEQYF.

V usage is TRBV11-2 and J usage is TRBJ2-7; D remains unclear. Trimming removed 2 bases at V and 6 bases at J, with 8 bases between. CDR3 length: 12 amino acids. CDR1 is SGHAT, CDR2 FQNNGV, per germline. This chain's CDR3 is CASSLHNFEQYF. The CDR3 DNA reads as TGTGCCAGCAGCTTACACAATTTCGAGCAGTACTTC.

The gene calls are TRBV19 and TRBJ2-7; the D gene could be TRBD1 or TRBD2 (6 bases each). The CDR3 has 15 residues. V was trimmed by 2 bases and J by 2 bases, leaving 13 bases between them. The germline V gene has CDR1 LNHDA and CDR2 SQIVND (reference sequence). CDR3 region: CASSIFPGDTYEQYF. CDR3 in DNA: TGTGCCAGTAGTATATTTCCGGGGGACACCTACGAGCAGTACTTC.

This clone was observed once. CDR3 in amino acids: CASRPASTGELFF. Written as DNA, the CDR3 is TGTGCCAGCAGGCCGGCGTCCACCGGGGAGCTGTTTTTT. The chain couples TRBV7-3 to TRBJ2-2; no definite D call. CDR1 is SGHTA, CDR2 FQGTGA, per germline. The length of the CDR3 is 13 residues. The V end lost 6 bases, the J end lost 4 bases, and 9 bases lay between the germline ends.

The rearrangement uses TRBV27 and TRBJ2-7, with D perhaps given as TRBD1 or TRBD2 (5 bases each). The germline V and J ends were trimmed by 5 bases and 2 bases, with 10 bases remaining between them. CDR3 size: 13 residues. Germline lookup yields CDR1 MNHEY and CDR2 SMNVEV (reference sequence). The CDR3 coding sequence is TGTGCCAGCAGTCGGGACGTAGCCTACGAGCAGTACTTC. It encodes CASSRDVAYEQYF.

The V and J genes are TRBV15 and TRBJ1-1; the D gene is possibly TRBD1 (5 bases). The CDR3 is made up of 13 amino acids. V was shortened by 3 bases and J by 7 bases, with 12 bases between the two germline ends. From germline, CDR1 is LNHNV and CDR2 YYDKDF (reference sequence). The CDR3 DNA is TGTGCCACCAGCAGTGACAGATCCAATGAAGCTTTCTTT. This translates into CATSSDRSNEAFF.

This chain joins TRBV7-6 and TRBJ2-1, with 8 nucleotides matching TRBD1. J gave up 3 bases and V 5 bases, and 6 bases lay outside the gene matches. The CDR3 length is 15 residues. Germline V CDR1 and CDR2: SGHVS, FNYEAQ. Here the CDR3 DNA reads TGTGCCAGCAGCCCCGGGACAGGCGGCTACAATGAGCAGTTCTTC. Translating it yields CASSPGTGGYNEQFF.

The V gene is TRBV5-5, the J gene TRBJ1-3; 9 nucleotides match TRBD1. This CDR3 contains 18 residues. V lost 0 bases to trimming and J lost 0 bases; unmatched junction nucleotides: 7. Germline V gives CDR1 SGHKS, CDR2 YYEKEE (reference sequence). As DNA, the CDR3 is TGTGCCAGCAGCTTGGCGGGAACAGGGGGCGTCTCTGGAAACACCATATATTTT. Amino acid sequence: CASSLAGTGGVSGNTIYF.

The J gene is TRBJ2-1, the V gene TRBV9; TRBD2 aligns across 10 bases. With 3 bases clipped from V and 8 bases from J, the junction kept 5 bases outside the gene matches. This CDR3 spans 14 amino acids. CDR1 is SGDLS, CDR2 YYNGEE, per germline. CDR3 DNA sequence: TGTGCCAGCAGCGGTAGCGGGAGGAGCGATGAGCAGTTCTTC. Its protein product is CASSGSGRSDEQFF. Variable domain in full (rest from reference TRBV9 and TRBJ2-1): DSGVTQTPKHLITATGQRVTLRCSPRSGDLSVYWYQQSLDQGLQFLIQYYNGEERAKGNILERFSAQQFPDLHSELNLSSLELGDSALYFCASSGSGRSDEQFFGPGTRLTVL.